A selection of T cell receptor beta chains follows, all from one sample in a study of blood T cells in healthy people across ages. Via MiXCR, TCRdb re-called the 5' RACE reads, giving one row per CDR3 protein. The sample consists of 1.4 million or so distinct CDR3 sequences, approximately 43% of them appearing once. The sample was blood. These receptors were collected from a woman between 18 and 30 years old in good health. Both conserved end residues are part of each CDR3. A D gene is named only where the DNA matches it firmly. Size tells how often a clone was seen (once, few, many) or the class of an expanded clone, and some rows leave it out.

V	size	J	D	DNA	CDR3
TRBV6-5	few	TRBJ2-7	TRBD2	TGTGCCAGCAGAAGACTAGCGGGCTACGAGCAGTACTTC	CASRRLAGYEQYF
TRBV24-1	-	TRBJ1-5	-	TGTGCCACCAGTGAAACAGGAATCCCCCAGCATTTT	CATSETGIPQHF
TRBV4-1	-	TRBJ1-5	-	TGCGCCAGCAGCCAAGATCTTGCGGGCTATAGCAATCAGCCCCAGCATTTT	CASSQDLAGYSNQPQHF
TRBV20-1	-	TRBJ2-7	TRBD2	TGCAGTGCTAGGCCACGGGGGGGCCTCTTCGAGCAGTACTTC	CSARPRGGLFEQYF
TRBV12-3/TRBV12-4	few	TRBJ1-6	-	TGTGCCAGCAGTTTAGGCGTGGGAGTCTCACCCCTCCACTTT	CASSLGVGVSPLHF
TRBV4-3	-	TRBJ1-2	-	TGCGCCAGCAGCCAAGTGTACCCGGGGCGGACAGCCAACTATGGCTACACCTTC	CASSQVYPGRTANYGYTF
TRBV5-1	few	TRBJ2-1	-	TGCGCCAGCAGCTTGGACCGGGACATGGGTCAAGAGCAGTTCTTC	CASSLDRDMGQEQFF
TRBV7-8	-	TRBJ2-7	-	TGTGCCAGCAGCCCCGGTTGGGAATACGAGCAGTACTTC	CASSPGWEYEQYF
TRBV20-1	-	TRBJ2-5	TRBD2	TGCAGTGCCTTAGCGGGGGGGCCTCTCAATGGGCAGTACTTC	CSALAGGPLNGQYF
TRBV5-5	-	TRBJ1-1	-	TGTGCCAGCAGCTCAAGACGGGTTCCCACTGAAGCTTTCTTT	CASSSRRVPTEAFF
TRBV10-3	-	TRBJ2-7	TRBD1	TGTGCCATCAGTGTAGGGGGCGAGTACGAGCAGTACTTC	CAISVGGEYEQYF
TRBV15	-	TRBJ1-5	-	TGTGCCACCAGCAGAGCTTTCAATCAGCCCCAGCATTTT	CATSRAFNQPQHF
TRBV27	-	TRBJ1-2	TRBD1	TGTGCCAGCAAGCAGGGGGCAAAGTATGGCTACACCTTC	CASKQGAKYGYTF
TRBV7-9	-	TRBJ2-1	TRBD2	TGTGCCAGCAGCCCCTGGGCAACTAGCGGCTCCTACAATGAGCAGTTCTTC	CASSPWATSGSYNEQFF
TRBV3-1	-	TRBJ2-7	-	TGTGCCGGCAGCATCACCGGCTACGAGCAGTACTTC	CAGSITGYEQYF
TRBV6-2/TRBV6-3	-	TRBJ2-7	-	TGTGCCAGCAGTTATGGAGCGGGTAGAAACGAGCAGTACTTC	CASSYGAGRNEQYF
TRBV27	-	TRBJ1-1	-	TGTGCCAGCAGTTCACCGGGGCGGGGGGACACTGAAGCTTTCTTT	CASSSPGRGDTEAFF
TRBV5-1	few	TRBJ2-3	-	TGCGCCAGCAGCTTGGAGACGGGGCTTGGCTTGGGGGCGCAGTATTTT	CASSLETGLGLGAQYF
TRBV4-3	once	TRBJ2-4	-	TGCGCCAGCAGCCAAGCTGGGGGCAAAAACATTCAGTACTTC	CASSQAGGKNIQYF
TRBV4-2	once	TRBJ2-7	-	TGTGCCAGCAGCCAGATAGTCGGAGCCAATTCCTACGAGCAGTACTTC	CASSQIVGANSYEQYF
TRBV7-6	-	TRBJ2-7	-	TGTGCCAGCGCGCTTGGCGGGTACAATGAGCAGTACTTC	CASALGGYNEQYF
TRBV20-1	few	TRBJ2-3	-	TGCAGTGCGGGGCCTTGGCATACGCAGTATTTT	CSAGPWHTQYF
TRBV20-1	-	TRBJ2-5	TRBD2	TGCAGTGCTAGAGATCGGCGGGGGGGCGTGAATGAGCAGTACTTC	CSARDRRGGVNEQYF
TRBV12-3/TRBV12-4	-	TRBJ2-1	TRBD2	TGTGCCAGCAGTTCTTTAGCGGGGGGGCCGCGGAATGAGCAGTTCTTC	CASSSLAGGPRNEQFF
TRBV20-1	-	TRBJ2-7	-	TGCAGTGCTAAGATCGGCGCCTACGAGCAGTACTTC	CSAKIGAYEQYF
TRBV28	-	TRBJ1-1	-	TGTGCCAGCAGTTTGTCCGGGACGGGTTATTGGAACACTGAAGCTTTCTTT	CASSLSGTGYWNTEAFF
TRBV7-9	-	TRBJ1-6	-	TGTGCCAGCAGCTTGACAGAGTATAATTCACCCCTCCACTTT	CASSLTEYNSPLHF
TRBV24-1	-	TRBJ2-3	-	TGTGCCACCGGTGTTGACTCCACAGATACGCAGTATTTT	CATGVDSTDTQYF
TRBV24-1	few	TRBJ1-2	-	TGTGCCACCAGTGATGCACCGGGCCCCCTTCGGGGCTACACCTTC	CATSDAPGPLRGYTF
TRBV12-3/TRBV12-4	-	TRBJ2-2	TRBD2	TGTGCCAGCAATCTAGCGGGAGTTTCGGGGGAGCTGTTTTTT	CASNLAGVSGELFF
TRBV4-3	many	TRBJ2-7	-	TGCGCCAGCAGCCAAGACCTCCTTGGGTCCTACGAGCAGTACTTC	CASSQDLLGSYEQYF
TRBV29-1	many	TRBJ1-1	-	TGCAGCGTTAAAGGCCTGGGGGGCACTGAAGCTTTCTTT	CSVKGLGGTEAFF
TRBV28	-	TRBJ2-1	TRBD1	TGTGCCAGCAGATCCTGGCGGGACAGGGACAATGAGCAGTTCTTC	CASRSWRDRDNEQFF
TRBV12-3/TRBV12-4	few	TRBJ1-1	-	TGTGCCAGCAGTTTTATCTCAGCTGAAGCTTTCTTT	CASSFISAEAFF
TRBV4-1	-	TRBJ1-2	TRBD1	TGCGCCAGCAGCCAAGAAGGGGCTGGGACAGGGCTTTCCTATGGCTACACCTTC	CASSQEGAGTGLSYGYTF
TRBV15	-	TRBJ1-4	-	TGTGCCACCAGCAGGGCAGACGATGAGGCTAATGAAAAACTGTTTTTT	CATSRADDEANEKLFF
TRBV20-1	-	TRBJ2-7	TRBD2	TGCAGTGCTAGGCTAGCGGGAGCCGAGGGCGAGCAGTACTTC	CSARLAGAEGEQYF
TRBV4-2	few	TRBJ2-7	TRBD2	TGTGCCAGCAGCCAGGTGCTAGCGGGCTACGTCTACGAGCAGTACTTC	CASSQVLAGYVYEQYF
TRBV12-3/TRBV12-4	few	TRBJ2-7	-	TGTGCCAGCAGTTTACTCAGGGCAGGAGTCTACGAGCAGTACTTC	CASSLLRAGVYEQYF
TRBV12-3/TRBV12-4	-	TRBJ1-1	TRBD1	TGTGCCGGCAACCCGACAGGGGGAGTAGGTGAAGCTTTCTTT	CAGNPTGGVGEAFF
TRBV4-2	-	TRBJ2-7	TRBD1	TGTGCCAGCAGCCAAGGACAGGGGGCAGGCGAGCAGTACTTC	CASSQGQGAGEQYF
TRBV20-1	-	TRBJ2-7	-	TGCAGTGCTAGAAACACCTACTACGAGCAGTACTTC	CSARNTYYEQYF
TRBV5-1	-	TRBJ2-3	-	TGCGCCAGCAGCCGGCAAGGGGGGGACCCAGATACGCAGTATTTT	CASSRQGGDPDTQYF
TRBV28	few	TRBJ2-3	-	TGTGCCAGCAGTTCAATTCCCGGGACTCCTTTCACAGATACGCAGTATTTT	CASSSIPGTPFTDTQYF
TRBV12-3/TRBV12-4	few	TRBJ1-1	-	TGTGCCAGCACTAACAGGGACATGGAGTTAGAACCTTTCTTT	CASTNRDMELEPFF
TRBV12-3/TRBV12-4	-	TRBJ1-6	-	TGTGCCAGCAGTTTTGGGGTTAATTCACCCCTCCACTTT	CASSFGVNSPLHF
TRBV2	-	TRBJ1-2	-	TGTGCCAGCATCAGGGATCCTCTTTATGGCTGCACCTTC	CASIRDPLYGCTF
TRBV19	-	TRBJ2-5	-	TGTGCCACGGAGGGGGCCTGGGAAGAGACCCAGTACTTC	CATEGAWEETQYF
TRBV28	-	TRBJ1-6	-	TGTGCCAGCAGTACCACCCCAAGATTGACACCCCTCCACTTT	CASSTTPRLTPLHF